The next 28 T cell receptor beta chains were all read from a single sample in a study of shared clonotypes between healthy human individuals. The assay was immunoSEQ multiplex PCR, and TCRdb's table has in-frame clones only and misses some. The sample lists roughly 1,000,000 clones, approximately 78% occurring once. The source material was memory CD4+ T cells from PBMCs. Documented subset: CD45RA-negative fraction. The receptors stem from a man aged 18 to 35 in good health. Some clones in this sample may be carry-over from other donors' samples.

This clone was picked up one time. The chain has TRBV28 and TRBJ1-3; no clear D. V was trimmed by 5 bases and J by 16 bases, leaving 24 bases between them. The germline CDR1 and CDR2 sequences are MDHEN and SYDVKM. The CDR3 is made up of 14 amino acids. CDR3 DNA: TGTGCCAGCAGTGCCCCCCGTGGGCAGCGAATACTGTATTTT. Its protein product is CASSAPRGQRILYF.

The V gene is TRBV11-3, the J gene TRBJ2-5; D not resolved. This CDR3 has 15 amino acids. Germline V gene data show CDR1 as SGHNT and CDR2 as YENEEA. Trimming shortened V by 4 bases and J by 5 bases, and 17 bases separated the two germline ends. The CDR3, as DNA: TGTGCCAGCAGCTCCCGAACACCCATCCCGGAGACCCAGTACTTC. Translation gives CASSSRTPIPETQYF.

V usage is TRBV23-1 and J usage is TRBJ2-7; D might be TRBD1 (6 bases). TRBV23-1 is labeled an ORF, and its function is uncertain. The CDR3 consists of 16 residues. The V end was cut by 1 base, the J end by 5 bases, with 18 bases between. The CDR3 is CASSQYWGHHSNEQYF. The CDR3 region has the DNA TGCGCCAGCAGTCAATACTGGGGACATCACTCAAACGAGCAGTACTTC.

This chain uses TRBV7-4 with TRBJ1-2; D ambiguous. Trimming took 4 bases from V and 7 from J, leaving 10 bases between them. CDR1 is SGHVT and CDR2 is SQSDAQ in the germline V gene. The CDR3 runs 12 residues. The CDR3 DNA sequence: TGTGCCAGCAGCTCCCGGGCCGGTGGCTACACCTTC. This codes for CASSSRAGGYTF.

The rearrangement uses TRBV5-1 and TRBJ1-3; D gene uncertain. Trimming pared 0 bases from V and 0 bases from J, leaving 7 bases between. The CDR3 has 15 amino acids. Germline CDR1 reads SGHRS; CDR2 reads YFSETQ. This chain's CDR3 is CASSLDSDSGNTIYF. The CDR3 DNA follows: TGCGCCAGCAGCTTGGATTCTGACTCTGGAAACACCATATATTTT.

The chain uses TRBV29-1 and TRBJ2-1, with D hard to call. Trimming pared 1 base from V and 4 bases from J, leaving 17 bases between. The CDR3 consists of 16 residues. CDR1 SQVTM and CDR2 ANQGSEA come from the germline V gene. The CDR3 here is CSVEGSEADTYNEQFF. Here the CDR3 DNA reads TGCAGCGTTGAAGGATCTGAGGCAGATACTTACAATGAGCAGTTCTTC.

This chain uses TRBV28 with TRBJ1-1; D is undetermined. V was clipped by 8 bases and J by 4 bases, with 11 bases between them. Germline V gives CDR1 MDHEN, CDR2 SYDVKM. The CDR3 sequence is 12 residues long. The CDR3 DNA reads TGTGCCAGCGGCCCCCGGGTCACTGAAGCTTTCTTT. Encoded protein: CASGPRVTEAFF.

The rearrangement joins TRBV5-1 to TRBJ2-1; 9 nucleotides line up with TRBD2. V lost 6 bases, J lost 2 bases, and 18 bases stayed unmatched. CDR1 is SGHRS and CDR2 is YFSETQ in the germline V gene. The length of the CDR3 is 19 residues. The CDR3 DNA sequence: TGCGCCAGCACCCCCCGCATACTAGCGGGCGTTAGAACCTACAATGAGCAGTTCTTC. This sequence encodes CASTPRILAGVRTYNEQFF.

This clone was seen a few times. The chain links TRBV6-1 to TRBJ1-6; 11 bases fit TRBD1. V was pared by 1 base and J by 4 bases, with 0 bases of the junction left unmatched. Germline values: CDR1 MNHNS, CDR2 SASEGT. The CDR3 contains 16 residues. The CDR3 spells CASSEGDRGYNSPLHF. The CDR3 nucleotides are TGTGCCAGCAGTGAAGGGGACAGGGGGTATAATTCACCCCTCCACTTT.

J is TRBJ2-7 and V is TRBV5-1; D is unclear. Germline lookup yields CDR1 SGHRS and CDR2 YFSETQ. Trimming took 2 bases from V and 0 from J, leaving 9 bases between them. The CDR3 loop spans 14 amino acids. CDR3 DNA sequence: TGCGCCAGCAGCTTAGGCAGCCTCTCCTACGAGCAGTACTTC. It yields the protein CASSLGSLSYEQYF. Filled out from reference TRBV5-1 and TRBJ2-7, the complete variable domain reads KAGVTQTPRYLIKTRGQQVTLSCSPISGHRSVSWYQQTPGQGLQFLFEYFSETQRNKGNFPGRFSGRQFSNSRSEMNVSTLELGDSALYLCASSLGSLSYEQYFGPGTRLTVT.

The chain is built from TRBV11-2 and TRBJ1-1, with TRBD1 matching 11 bases. The ends lost 0 bases at V and 3 bases at J; junction bases unmatched: 3. Germline V lookup: CDR1 SGHAT, CDR2 FQNNGV. CDR3 size: 16 residues. In DNA form, the CDR3 reads TGTGCCAGCAGCTTAGAATGGGACAGGGGGTACACTGAAGCTTTCTTT. It encodes CASSLEWDRGYTEAFF.

The J gene is TRBJ1-1, the V gene TRBV15; 7 bases align to TRBD1. Germline CDR1 and CDR2: LNHNV and YYDKDF (reference sequence). This CDR3 has 13 residues. V was clipped by 10 bases and J by 3 bases; unmatched bases: 8. CDR3 nucleotides: TGTGCCATTACGACAGGGTTTGACACTGAAGCTTTCTTT. It encodes CAITTGFDTEAFF.

This sequence joins TRBV19 and TRBJ2-1; 12 nucleotides agree with TRBD2. This CDR3 has 18 residues. V lost 3 bases and J lost 2; bases outside the gene matches: 8. CDR1 LNHDA and CDR2 SQIVND come from the germline V gene (reference sequence). CDR3 DNA: TGTGCCAGTAGTATTCGCCGCCTAGCGGGAGGGACCTACAATGAGCAGTTCTTC. Protein: CASSIRRLAGGTYNEQFF. The variable domain in full, completed from reference TRBV19 and TRBJ2-1, reads DGGITQSPKYLFRKEGQNVTLSCEQNLNHDAMYWYRQDPGQGLRLIYYSQIVNDFQKGDIAEGYSVSREKKESFPLTVTSAQKNPTAFYLCASSIRRLAGGTYNEQFFGPGTRLTVL.

V is TRBV2 and J is TRBJ2-7; D is ambiguous. The V gene's germline CDR1 is SNHLY and CDR2 FYNNEI. The V end lost 3 bases, the J end lost 3 bases, and 6 bases lay between the germline ends. The CDR3 extends over 12 amino acids. The CDR3 here is CASSDYLYEQYF. In DNA, the CDR3 is TGTGCCAGCAGTGACTACCTCTACGAGCAGTACTTC. The full variable domain, with the rest looked up from reference TRBV2 and TRBJ2-7, is EPEVTQTPSHQVTQMGQEVILRCVPISNHLYFYWYRQILGQKVEFLVSFYNNEISEKSEIFDDQFSVERPDGSNFTLKIRSTKLEDSAMYFCASSDYLYEQYFGPGTRLTVT.

This chain connects TRBV19 to TRBJ2-7; TRBD1 aligns across 9 bases. Trimming took 5 bases from V and 4 from J; bases not matched to a gene: 6. The CDR3 has 14 amino acids. The germline V gene has CDR1 LNHDA and CDR2 SQIVND (reference sequence). CDR3 nucleotide sequence: TGTGCCAGTAGTCCGTACAGGGGGCAGTACGAGCAGTACTTC. Translation: CASSPYRGQYEQYF.

The CDR3 loop is CASSLGAGGPREQYF. The CDR3 bases are TGTGCCAGCAGCTTGGGCGCGGGAGGGCCGAGGGAGCAGTACTTC. The chain couples TRBV7-9 to TRBJ2-7; 9 nucleotides align to TRBD2. Losses at the gene ends were 3 bases for V and 7 bases for J; bases not matched to a gene: 10. This CDR3 spans 15 amino acids. Germline CDR1 and CDR2: SEHNR and FQNEAQ (reference sequence).

The chain combines TRBV7-3 with TRBJ2-2; D is ambiguous. The V end lost 5 bases, the J end lost 0 bases, and 10 bases lay between the germline ends. The CDR3 sequence is 15 residues long. Germline loops: CDR1 SGHTA, CDR2 FQGTGA. The CDR3, as DNA: TGTGCCAGCAGCCTTGGCTCCTCGAACACCGGGGAGCTGTTTTTT. Translation gives CASSLGSSNTGELFF.

This clone came up once. The chain recombines TRBV6-1 with TRBJ2-1; no definite D call. The CDR3 has 15 residues. Germline assignment: CDR1 MNHNS and CDR2 SASEGT. Deletions cut 6 bases from V and 0 bases from J, with 12 bases between. CDR3 protein: CASSEMGSSYNEQFF. The CDR3 nucleotides read TGTGCCAGCAGCGAGATGGGAAGCTCCTACAATGAGCAGTTCTTC.

Notes on this clone: This sample also contains other DNA sequences that code for the same CDR3. This sequence joins TRBV7-2 and TRBJ1-2, with a possible D match to TRBD1 (5 bases). The CDR3 has 13 residues. Between the trimmed V and J ends, which lost 5 bases and 7 bases, there was a span of 14 bases. CDR1 and CDR2 from the germline V gene are SGHTA and FQGNSA. CDR3 protein: CASSPSTGVGYTF. CDR3 DNA: TGTGCCAGCAGCCCGAGTACGGGGGTTGGCTACACCTTC.

There are a few counts of this clone. The CDR3 DNA reads as TGTGCCAGTAGGACGGGGACAGGGGGCATGGGGACTGAAGCTTTCTTT. Translation gives CASRTGTGGMGTEAFF. V is TRBV19 and J is TRBJ1-1; 12 bases fit TRBD1. From germline, CDR1 is LNHDA and CDR2 SQIVND (reference sequence). J lost 5 bases, V lost 6 bases, and 10 bases had no gene match. The CDR3 totals 16 residues.

This clone appeared many times. DNA of the CDR3: TGTGCCAGCAGCTACACACAGGGACAAAGCTCTGGGGCCAACGTCCTGACTTTC. This gives the protein CASSYTQGQSSGANVLTF. V gene TRBV7-9 combines with J gene TRBJ2-6; D is possibly TRBD1 (6 bases). Germline CDR1 is SEHNR and CDR2 is FQNEAQ (reference sequence). This CDR3 is 18 amino acids long. With 4 bases removed from V and 0 bases from J, the gap between germline ends came to 16 bases. Looking up the rest from reference TRBV7-9 and TRBJ2-6 gives the full variable domain: DTGVSQNPRHKITKRGQNVTFRCDPISEHNRLYWYRQTLGQGPEFLTYFQNEAQLEKSRLLSDRFSAERPKGSFSTLEIQRTEQGDSAMYLCASSYTQGQSSGANVLTFGAGSRLTVL.

Of note for this clone: The identical CDR3 is also encoded by other nucleotide sequences in the sample. CDR3 in DNA: TGCGCCAGCCGCGACAGCTCCTACGAGCAGTACTTC. The encoded protein is CASRDSSYEQYF. The chain couples TRBV5-1 to TRBJ2-7, with TRBD1 as a possible D gene (5 bases). Deletions cut 7 bases from V and 0 bases from J, with 8 bases between. CDR1 and CDR2 from the germline V gene are SGHRS and YFSETQ. This CDR3 has 12 residues.

The chain couples TRBV10-2 to TRBJ1-5; the D is unclear. The CDR3 extends over 13 amino acids. The germline CDR1 and CDR2 sequences are WSHSY and SAAADI. Trimming left V 3 bases short and J 4 bases short, with 7 bases between. DNA of the CDR3: TGCGCCAGCAGTGAAGGGCCTAATCAGCCCCAGCATTTT. Protein product: CASSEGPNQPQHF.

Comment on this clone: This sample includes further DNA sequences coding for the same CDR3. This rearrangement joins TRBV15 to TRBJ1-1; D is unresolved. Germline CDR1 is LNHNV and CDR2 is YYDKDF (reference sequence). This CDR3 contains 13 residues. Trimming shortened V by 0 bases and J by 4 bases, and 6 bases separated the two germline ends. The CDR3 here is CATSRDRGTEAFF. CDR3 DNA sequence: TGTGCCACCAGCAGAGATCGTGGCACTGAAGCTTTCTTT.

This clone was seen a single time. An end of the junction does not agree with germline; a read error may underlie this. The V and J genes are TRBV5-1 and TRBJ2-2, with 7 nucleotides matching TRBD1. The CDR3 totals 14 residues. Germline CDR1 reads SGHRS; CDR2 reads YFSETQ. DNA for the CDR3: TGCGCCAGCAGCTCGGGACAGAACTCCGGGGAGCTGTTTTTT. As protein: CASSSGQNSGELFF.

This sequence joins TRBV15 and TRBJ2-2; TRBD1 aligns across 10 bases. Losses at the gene ends were 1 base for V and 8 bases for J; bases not matched to a gene: 10. This CDR3 is 17 amino acids long. The germline gives CDR1 LNHNV, CDR2 YYDKDF (reference sequence). In DNA form, the CDR3 reads TGTGCCACCAGCAGAGTGTCGGGACAGGGGCGATGGGGGGAGCTGTTTTTT. Protein product: CATSRVSGQGRWGELFF.

The chain has TRBV18 and TRBJ2-2; D assignment may be TRBD1 or TRBD2 (6 bases each). The CDR3 is 16 amino acids. In germline, CDR1 is KGHSH, CDR2 LQKENI. The germline V and J ends were trimmed by 6 bases and 2 bases, with 16 bases remaining between them. CDR3 protein: CASSQNGGGNTGELFF. The DNA for the CDR3 is TGTGCCAGCTCCCAAAACGGGGGCGGAAACACCGGGGAGCTGTTTTTT.

The rearrangement joins TRBV5-1 to TRBJ2-3; TRBD2 matches 7 bases. The V gene's germline CDR1 is SGHRS and CDR2 YFSETQ. The CDR3 contains 15 residues. V shed 4 bases, J shed 0 bases, and the junction held 5 bases outside the gene matches. Here the CDR3 DNA reads TGCGCCAGCAGCCCGGGGACTACTAGCACAGATACGCAGTATTTT. Translation gives CASSPGTTSTDTQYF.